Listed below are T cell receptor beta chains from one sample, sequenced in a study of response to subunit inactivated influenza vaccine. TCRdb itself ran the RT-PCR reads through MiXCR, one entry per CDR3 protein. Of about half a million distinct CDR3 sequences in the sample, 6% to 9% were seen once. The material sequenced was PBMCs from blood, taken around 25 months after vaccination. These receptors all stem from a man aged 45-69 years who received an inactivated influenza vaccine. Each CDR3 is given with its conserved first and last residue. A D gene is named only where the DNA matches it firmly. Clone size appears in some rows only: once, few, many, or a class for an expanded clone.

V gene,D gene,clone size,J gene,CDR3 protein,CDR3 DNA
TRBV20-1,-,few,TRBJ2-7,CSASFREPTYEQYF,TGCAGTGCTAGTTTTAGGGAGCCTACCTACGAGCAGTACTTC
TRBV20-1,TRBD1,few,TRBJ1-5,CSARDTTGGKNNQPQHF,TGCAGTGCTAGAGATACCACAGGGGGGAAGAATAATCAGCCCCAGCATTTT
TRBV9,-,-,TRBJ2-1,CASSVTGEGREQFF,TGTGCCAGCAGCGTAACGGGAGAGGGACGTGAGCAGTTCTTC
TRBV4-1,TRBD2,many,TRBJ2-1,CASSQLGLSGGANEQFF,TGCGCCAGCAGCCAATTGGGTCTAAGCGGGGGGGCGAATGAGCAGTTCTTC
TRBV4-2,TRBD1,few,TRBJ1-6,CASSQGDRYNSPLHF,TGTGCCAGCAGCCAAGGGGACAGGTATAATTCACCCCTCCACTTT
TRBV6-2/TRBV6-3,TRBD2,many,TRBJ2-3,CASSYAGHLAGVPTDTQYF,TGTGCCAGCAGTTACGCGGGGCATCTAGCGGGAGTTCCCACAGATACGCAGTATTTT
TRBV5-1,TRBD1,many,TRBJ2-7,CASSLAGTGNEQYF,TGCGCCAGCAGCTTGGCTGGGACAGGAAACGAGCAGTACTTC
TRBV6-6,TRBD2,few,TRBJ2-7,CASSYLGGSEQYF,TGTGCCAGCAGTTACTTGGGGGGGTCCGAGCAGTACTTC
TRBV3-1,TRBD2,many,TRBJ2-1,CASSRGGAGGLNEQFF,TGTGCCAGCAGCCGGGGAGGAGCGGGAGGGCTAAATGAGCAGTTCTTC
TRBV7-2,-,-,TRBJ1-2,CASSSRVGEGYTF,TGTGCCAGCAGCTCCAGGGTCGGCGAGGGCTACACCTTC
TRBV7-8,-,-,TRBJ2-5,CASSPRQDKETQYF,TGTGCCAGCAGCCCGCGACAGGATAAAGAGACCCAGTACTTC
TRBV12-3/TRBV12-4,TRBD1,-,TRBJ2-7,CASSPRGREQYF,TGTGCCAGCAGTCCAAGGGGGCGCGAGCAGTACTTC
TRBV27,-,-,TRBJ2-7,CASSLVVQGYEQYF,TGTGCCAGCAGTTTAGTGGTACAGGGCTACGAGCAGTACTTC
TRBV5-1,TRBD1,-,TRBJ2-7,CASSFRDRADEQYF,TGCGCCAGCAGCTTCCGGGACAGGGCAGACGAGCAGTACTTC
TRBV10-3,TRBD1,-,TRBJ2-7,CAISVSGTGNYEQYF,TGTGCCATCAGTGTATCCGGGACAGGGAACTACGAGCAGTACTTC
TRBV5-5,TRBD1,few,TRBJ1-5,CASSRDRGGNQPQHF,TGTGCCAGCAGCCGGGACAGGGGAGGCAATCAGCCCCAGCATTTT
TRBV4-3,TRBD1,few,TRBJ2-3,CAGQGPDPTDTQYF,TGCGCCGGACAGGGGCCCGATCCCACAGATACGCAGTATTTT
TRBV6-6,-,-,TRBJ1-3,CASSPPHGYTIYF,TGTGCCAGCAGCCCACCCCATGGATACACCATATATTTT
TRBV2,-,many,TRBJ2-6,CASSERSSGANVLTF,TGTGCCAGCAGTGAACGGAGCTCTGGGGCCAACGTCCTGACTTTC
TRBV7-3,TRBD2,-,TRBJ2-3,CASSFPGGDTQYF,TGTGCCAGCAGCTTTCCGGGAGGGGATACGCAGTATTTT
TRBV20-1,TRBD2,few,TRBJ2-7,CSAPSGSEEQYF,TGCAGTGCTCCTAGCGGGAGCGAAGAGCAGTACTTC
TRBV7-6,-,few,TRBJ2-1,CASSSVAWEQFF,TGTGCCAGCAGCTCAGTTGCGTGGGAGCAGTTCTTC
TRBV2,-,many,TRBJ1-4,CASSGQPNEKLFF,TGTGCCAGCAGTGGGCAGCCTAATGAAAAACTGTTTTTT
TRBV15,-,many,TRBJ2-3,CATSSGDSGIRDTQYF,TGTGCCACCAGCAGTGGAGATAGCGGTATTCGGGATACGCAGTATTTT
TRBV20-1,-,many,TRBJ2-5,CSARGAAKVTQYF,TGCAGTGCTAGAGGGGCGGCTAAGGTTACCCAGTACTTC
TRBV30,-,-,TRBJ2-7,CAWTKTVGPYEQYF,TGTGCCTGGACTAAGACGGTCGGACCTTACGAGCAGTACTTC
TRBV7-8,-,many,TRBJ2-2,CASTQIGRSAGELFF,TGTGCCAGCACCCAAATCGGGCGCAGCGCCGGGGAGCTGTTTTTT
TRBV4-2,-,-,TRBJ2-7,CASSQVDSYEQYF,TGTGCCAGCAGCCAAGTTGACAGCTACGAGCAGTACTTC
TRBV3-1,TRBD1,once,TRBJ2-1,CASSRDRGPYNEQFF,TGTGCCAGCAGCCGAGACAGGGGGCCATACAATGAGCAGTTCTTC
TRBV3-1,TRBD2,-,TRBJ2-7,CASSPNSGGAGEQYF,TGTGCCAGCAGCCCAAATAGCGGGGGGGCCGGCGAGCAGTACTTC
TRBV19,-,-,TRBJ2-1,CASSRTRGNNEQFF,TGTGCCAGTAGTCGAACCCGGGGGAACAATGAGCAGTTCTTC
TRBV19,-,few,TRBJ2-5,CASSPAGHLRETQYF,TGTGCCAGTAGTCCAGCAGGCCATTTGCGCGAGACCCAGTACTTC
TRBV5-1,TRBD2,many,TRBJ2-1,CASREVAGAEQFF,TGCGCCAGCAGGGAAGTAGCGGGAGCTGAGCAGTTCTTC
TRBV9,-,few,TRBJ1-1,CASSVDRPRGGTEAFF,TGTGCCAGCAGCGTAGACCGTCCCAGGGGAGGGACTGAAGCTTTCTTT
TRBV10-3,TRBD1,-,TRBJ2-3,CAIRGGQGTPGTDTQYF,TGTGCCATCAGGGGTGGACAGGGGACTCCCGGCACAGATACGCAGTATTTT
TRBV6-5,-,many,TRBJ2-5,CASSYYGNQETQYF,TGTGCCAGCAGTTATTACGGGAACCAAGAGACCCAGTACTTC
TRBV20-1,-,-,TRBJ2-7,CSAGQQANEQYF,TGCAGTGCTGGGCAACAGGCTAACGAGCAGTACTTC
TRBV7-2,-,once,TRBJ2-5,CASSPREGRETQYF,TGTGCCAGCAGCCCTCGAGAGGGGAGAGAGACCCAGTACTTC